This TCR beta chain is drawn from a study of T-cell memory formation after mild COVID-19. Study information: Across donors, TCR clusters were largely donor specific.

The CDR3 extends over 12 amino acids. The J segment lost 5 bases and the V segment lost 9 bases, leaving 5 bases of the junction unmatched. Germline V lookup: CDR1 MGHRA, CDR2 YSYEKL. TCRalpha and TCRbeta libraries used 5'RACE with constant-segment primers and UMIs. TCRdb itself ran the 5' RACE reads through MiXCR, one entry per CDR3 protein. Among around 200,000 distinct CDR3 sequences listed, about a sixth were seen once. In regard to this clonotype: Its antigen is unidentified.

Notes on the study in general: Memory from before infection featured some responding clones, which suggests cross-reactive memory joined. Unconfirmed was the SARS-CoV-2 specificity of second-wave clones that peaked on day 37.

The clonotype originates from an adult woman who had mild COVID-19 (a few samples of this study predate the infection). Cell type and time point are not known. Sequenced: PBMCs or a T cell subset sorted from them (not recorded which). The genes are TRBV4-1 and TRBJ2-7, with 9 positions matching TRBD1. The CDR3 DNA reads TGCGCCAGAGGACAGGGGTTGAACGAGCAGTACTTC. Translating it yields CARGQGLNEQYF.